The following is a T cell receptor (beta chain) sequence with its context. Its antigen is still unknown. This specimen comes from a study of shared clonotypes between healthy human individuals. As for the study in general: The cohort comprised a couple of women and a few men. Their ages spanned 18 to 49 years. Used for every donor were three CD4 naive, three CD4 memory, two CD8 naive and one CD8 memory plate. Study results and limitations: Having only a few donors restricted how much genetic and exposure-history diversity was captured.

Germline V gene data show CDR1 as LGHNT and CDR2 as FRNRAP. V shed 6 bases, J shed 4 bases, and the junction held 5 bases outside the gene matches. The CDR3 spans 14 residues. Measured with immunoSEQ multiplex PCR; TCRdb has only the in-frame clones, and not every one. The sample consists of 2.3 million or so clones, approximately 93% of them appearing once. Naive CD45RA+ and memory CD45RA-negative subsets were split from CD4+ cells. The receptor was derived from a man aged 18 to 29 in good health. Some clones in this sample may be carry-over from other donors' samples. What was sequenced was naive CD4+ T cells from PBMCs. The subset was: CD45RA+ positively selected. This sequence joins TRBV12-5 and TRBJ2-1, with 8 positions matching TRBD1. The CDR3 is CASGPGDRYNEQFF. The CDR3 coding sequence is TGTGCTAGTGGCCCCGGGGACAGGTACAATGAGCAGTTCTTC.